These 13 T cell receptor beta chains came from one sample sequenced in a study of CD8+ T cells in alopecia areata. Isolated RNA was reverse transcribed into cDNA used as the sequencing template. Clones were sequenced by immunoSEQ multiplex PCR, and TCRdb holds only the in-frame ones, with some missing. The sample comprises roughly 64,000 clones, 35% to 55% of which are singletons, and about 20% rests with the top ten. The treatment denotes: oral pan-JAK inhibitor, 5-10 mg twice daily. Sequencing was performed on CD8+ T cells sorted from blood, taken at approximately week 36, from a patient treated with tofacitinib. The receptors originated from a human donor with alopecia areata.

This chain connects TRBV29-1 to TRBJ1-4, with unresolved D. Germline assignment: CDR1 SQVTM and CDR2 ANQGSEA. V was trimmed by 4 bases and J by 2 bases, leaving 8 bases between them. The CDR3 is 13 amino acids. The CDR3 region has the DNA TGCAGCGTTGCCCCACGCACTAATGAAAAACTGTTTTTT. Translated, it gives CSVAPRTNEKLFF.

This sequence joins TRBV7-3 and TRBJ2-3; TRBD2 might be the D (5 bases). Trimming took off 2 bases at V and 6 bases at J, with 12 bases between the two ends. Germline V gene lookup returns CDR1 SGHTA and CDR2 FQGTGA. CDR3 size: 14 residues. The CDR3 here is CASSLGRVIDTQYF. DNA of the CDR3: TGTGCCAGCAGCTTAGGGCGGGTTATCGATACGCAGTATTTT.

The rearrangement uses TRBV9 and TRBJ2-7; D may be TRBD1 (6 bases). The V gene's germline CDR1 is SGDLS and CDR2 YYNGEE. Trimming removed 0 bases from V and 4 bases from J, with 11 bases in between. This CDR3 has 14 residues. This chain's CDR3 is CASSVATGQYEQYF. The CDR3 nucleotides read TGTGCCAGCAGCGTAGCAACAGGGCAATACGAGCAGTACTTC.

The chain joins TRBV27 to TRBJ1-5, with a possible D match to TRBD1 (5 bases). The CDR3 spans 14 residues. Germline loops: CDR1 MNHEY, CDR2 SMNVEV (reference sequence). Trimming shortened V by 5 bases and J by 3 bases, and 11 bases separated the two germline ends. CDR3 region: CASSQRGNNQPQHF. CDR3 nucleotides: TGTGCCAGCAGTCAACGGGGGAACAATCAGCCCCAGCATTTT.

This clone was picked up one time. The chain uses TRBV29-1 and TRBJ2-1; 11 bases map to TRBD2. Looked up from germline, CDR1 is SQVTM and CDR2 is ANQGSEA. The CDR3 has 14 amino acids. J gave up 4 bases and V 5 bases, and 4 bases lay outside the gene matches. The CDR3 protein is CSVPGLAAYNEQFF. CDR3 sequence (DNA): TGCAGCGTTCCGGGACTAGCGGCATACAATGAGCAGTTCTTC.

CDR3 in amino acids: CASSQEGHLSYEQYF. CDR3 bases: TGCGCCAGCAGCCAAGAAGGCCACTTGTCCTACGAGCAGTACTTC. The chain has TRBV4-3 and TRBJ2-7; D remains unclear. The CDR3 spans 15 residues. Trimming shortened V by 0 bases and J by 1 base, and 10 bases separated the two germline ends. The germline V gene has CDR1 LGHNA and CDR2 YSLEER.

This chain links TRBV11-2 with TRBJ2-7; 9 bases line up with TRBD1. V trimming: 3 bases; J trimming: 2 bases; junction bases outside the gene matches: 2. CDR1 and CDR2 (germline): SGHAT, FQNNGV. The CDR3 is 14 amino acids. The CDR3 DNA is TGTGCCAGCAGCTTTAGGACAGGGGCCTACGAGCAGTACTTC. This sequence encodes CASSFRTGAYEQYF.

This rearrangement joins TRBV29-1 to TRBJ2-7, with TRBD1 matching 7 bases. Looked up from germline, CDR1 is SQVTM and CDR2 is ANQGSEA. The CDR3 length is 13 residues. Losses at the gene ends were 6 bases for V and 0 bases for J; bases not matched to a gene: 5. This CDR3 reads CSVKTGNSYEQYF. The CDR3 DNA reads as TGCAGCGTCAAGACAGGGAACTCCTACGAGCAGTACTTC.

The chain carries TRBV30 and TRBJ1-2, with a possible D match to TRBD1 (6 bases). The CDR3 spans 12 residues. Germline-derived CDR1 and CDR2 are GTSNPN and SVGIG (reference sequence). Trimming took 1 base from V and 6 from J, leaving 9 bases between them. CDR3 residues: CAWSEGEDGYTF. The CDR3 DNA reads as TGTGCCTGGAGTGAGGGGGAGGATGGCTACACCTTC.

The chain couples TRBV10-3 to TRBJ2-3, with TRBD1 matching 8 bases. This CDR3 spans 16 amino acids. Germline CDR1 reads ENHRY; CDR2 reads SYGVKD. With V trimmed by 6 bases and J by 4 bases, 12 bases remained unmatched. The CDR3 region is CAISPHDRGLSDTQYF. The CDR3 DNA follows: TGTGCCATCAGCCCCCACGACAGGGGCCTATCAGATACGCAGTATTTT.

V gene TRBV10-3 combines with J gene TRBJ2-5; a possible D gene is TRBD1 (5 bases). V lost 2 bases, J lost 3 bases, and 10 bases lay in between. Germline CDR1 reads ENHRY; CDR2 reads SYGVKD. The CDR3 loop spans 14 amino acids. The CDR3 region has the DNA TGTGCCATCAGTGAGGTCGGCAGGGAAGAGACCCAGTACTTC. Translated: CAISEVGREETQYF.

As for this clone: Other DNA sequences in this specimen translate into the identical CDR3. The CDR3 sequence is CASSQVRDNYEQYF. DNA of the CDR3: TGCGCCAGCAGCCAAGTTAGGGACAACTACGAGCAGTACTTC. This chain uses TRBV4-1 with TRBJ2-7, with D possibly TRBD1 on 6 matching bases. The CDR3 runs 14 residues. Germline V CDR1 and CDR2: MGHRA, YSYEKL. V shed 1 base and J shed 3 bases, with 10 bases lying between them.

The chain recombines TRBV27 with TRBJ1-1; the D is unclear. Trimming stripped 4 bases from V and 12 bases from J, with 12 bases between. This CDR3 is 11 amino acids long. Per germline, CDR1 MNHEY and CDR2 SMNVEV (reference sequence). The DNA of the CDR3 is TGTGCCAGCAGTTCGGGTTTGACGTCTTTCTTT. Encoded protein: CASSSGLTSFF.